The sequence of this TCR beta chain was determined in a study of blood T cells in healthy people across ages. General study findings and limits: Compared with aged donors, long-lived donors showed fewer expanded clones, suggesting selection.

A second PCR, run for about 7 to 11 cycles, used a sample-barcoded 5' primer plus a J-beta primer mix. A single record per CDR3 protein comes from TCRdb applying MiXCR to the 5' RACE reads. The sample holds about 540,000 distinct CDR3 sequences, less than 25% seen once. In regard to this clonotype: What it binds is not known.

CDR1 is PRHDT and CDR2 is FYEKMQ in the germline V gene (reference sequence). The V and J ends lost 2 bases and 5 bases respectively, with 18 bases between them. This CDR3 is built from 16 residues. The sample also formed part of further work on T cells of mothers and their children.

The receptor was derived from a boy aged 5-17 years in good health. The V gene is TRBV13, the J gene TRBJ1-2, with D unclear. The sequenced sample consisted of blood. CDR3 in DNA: TGTGCCAGCAGCTTACCGGGTACAGCCGCCCATTATGGCTACACCTTC. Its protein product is CASSLPGTAAHYGYTF.